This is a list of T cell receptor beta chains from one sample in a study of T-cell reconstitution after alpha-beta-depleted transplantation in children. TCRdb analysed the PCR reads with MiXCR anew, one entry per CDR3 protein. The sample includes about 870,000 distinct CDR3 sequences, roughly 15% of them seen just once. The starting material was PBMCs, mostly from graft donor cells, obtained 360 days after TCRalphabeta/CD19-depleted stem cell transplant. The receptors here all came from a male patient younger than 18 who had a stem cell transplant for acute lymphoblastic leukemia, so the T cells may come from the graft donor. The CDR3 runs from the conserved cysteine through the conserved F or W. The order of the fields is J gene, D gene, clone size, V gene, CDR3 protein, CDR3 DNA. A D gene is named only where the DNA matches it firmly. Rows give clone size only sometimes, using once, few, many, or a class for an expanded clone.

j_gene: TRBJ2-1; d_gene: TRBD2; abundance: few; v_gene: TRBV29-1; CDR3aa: CSARTSGVNEQFF; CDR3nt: TGCAGCGCCCGGACTAGCGGTGTCAATGAGCAGTTCTTC
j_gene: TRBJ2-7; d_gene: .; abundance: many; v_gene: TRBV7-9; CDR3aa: CASSLAGEKYF; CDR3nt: TGTGCCAGCAGCTTAGCGGGGGAAAAGTACTTC
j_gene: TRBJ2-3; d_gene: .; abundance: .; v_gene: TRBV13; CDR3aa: CASSSWGEDTQYF; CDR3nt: TGTGCCAGTAGTTCGTGGGGGGAGGATACGCAGTATTTT
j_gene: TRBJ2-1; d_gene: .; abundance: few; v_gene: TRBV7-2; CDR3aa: CASSKWGLSSYNEQFF; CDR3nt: TGTGCCAGCAGTAAGTGGGGGCTTAGCTCCTACAATGAGCAGTTCTTC
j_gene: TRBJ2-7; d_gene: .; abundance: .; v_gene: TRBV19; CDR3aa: CASSMRAGPYEQYF; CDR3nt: TGTGCCAGTAGTATGCGGGCCGGACCCTACGAGCAGTACTTC
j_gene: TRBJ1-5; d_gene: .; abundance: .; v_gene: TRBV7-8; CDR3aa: CASSLTGKGNQPQHF; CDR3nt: TGTGCCAGCAGCTTAACAGGGAAGGGAAATCAGCCCCAGCATTTT
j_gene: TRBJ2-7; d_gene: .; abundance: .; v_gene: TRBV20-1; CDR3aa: CSAGSLEQYF; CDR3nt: TGCAGTGCTGGGTCCCTCGAGCAGTACTTC
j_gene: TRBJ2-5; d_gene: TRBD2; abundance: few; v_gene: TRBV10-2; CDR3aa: CASSNLRDYQETQYF; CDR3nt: TGCGCCAGCAGTAACCTACGGGACTATCAAGAGACCCAGTACTTC
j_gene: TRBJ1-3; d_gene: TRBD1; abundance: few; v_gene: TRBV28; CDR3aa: CASSGQGANPGNTIYF; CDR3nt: TGTGCCAGCAGCGGGCAGGGGGCCAATCCCGGAAACACCATATATTTT
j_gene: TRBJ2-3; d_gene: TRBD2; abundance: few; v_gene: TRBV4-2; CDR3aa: CASSPLILPYRTSGSGETDTQYF; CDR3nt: TGTGCCAGCAGCCCTCTAATACTCCCGTATAGGACTAGCGGGAGTGGGGAAACAGATACGCAGTATTTT
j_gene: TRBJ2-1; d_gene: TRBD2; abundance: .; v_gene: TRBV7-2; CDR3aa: CASSLVGTRGYNEQFF; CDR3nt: TGTGCCAGCAGCTTAGTTGGGACTAGGGGGTACAATGAGCAGTTCTTC
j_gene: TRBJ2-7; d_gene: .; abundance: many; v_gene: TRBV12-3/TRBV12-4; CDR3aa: CASSLIGYEQYF; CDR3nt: TGCGCCAGCAGCTTGATCGGCTACGAGCAGTACTTC
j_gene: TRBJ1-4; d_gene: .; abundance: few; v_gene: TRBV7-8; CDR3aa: CASSLGRAGGEKLFF; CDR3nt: TGTGCCAGCAGCTTAGGCAGGGCTGGAGGTGAAAAACTGTTTTTT
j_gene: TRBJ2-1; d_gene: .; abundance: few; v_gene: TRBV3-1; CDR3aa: CASSQDTWEQFF; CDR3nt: TGTGCCAGCAGCCAAGATACATGGGAGCAGTTCTTC
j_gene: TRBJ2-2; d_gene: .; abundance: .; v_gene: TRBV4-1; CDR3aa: CASSQPGTRVSGLFF; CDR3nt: TGCGCCAGCAGCCAGCCCGGGACCCGGGTTTCGGGGCTGTTTTTT
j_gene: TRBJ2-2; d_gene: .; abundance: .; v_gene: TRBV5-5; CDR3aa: CASSPYREATGELFF; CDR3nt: TGTGCCAGCAGCCCTTACAGGGAGGCGACCGGGGAGCTGTTTTTT
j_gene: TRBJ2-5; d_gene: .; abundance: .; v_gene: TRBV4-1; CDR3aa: CASEETQETQYF; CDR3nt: TGCGCTAGTGAGGAGACCCAAGAGACCCAGTACTTC
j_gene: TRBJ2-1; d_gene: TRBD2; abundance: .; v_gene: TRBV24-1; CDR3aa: CATSDLKSLAGGNEQFF; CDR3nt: TGTGCCACCAGTGATTTAAAGAGTCTAGCGGGAGGGAATGAGCAGTTCTTC
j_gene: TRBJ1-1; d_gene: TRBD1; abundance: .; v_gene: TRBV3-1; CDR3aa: CASRHSSGTEMNTEAFF; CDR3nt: TGTGCCAGCAGACACAGTTCCGGGACAGAGATGAACACTGAAGCTTTCTTT
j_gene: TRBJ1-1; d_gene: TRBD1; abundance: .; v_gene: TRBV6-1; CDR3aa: CAIDRVGTEAFF; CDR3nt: TGTGCCATCGACAGGGTGGGAACTGAAGCTTTCTTT
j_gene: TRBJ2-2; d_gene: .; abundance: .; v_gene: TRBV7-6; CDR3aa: CASSLYPNTGELFF; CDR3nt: TGTGCCAGCAGCTTATACCCGAACACCGGGGAGCTGTTTTTT
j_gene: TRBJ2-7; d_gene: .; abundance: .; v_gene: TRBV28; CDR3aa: CASTSGTHAFEYF; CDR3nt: TGTGCCAGCACATCCGGGACCCATGCCTTTGAGTACTTC